This passage covers 26 T cell receptor beta chains from one sample sequenced in a study of blood T cell repertoires in COVID-19. The method was immunoSEQ multiplex PCR; TCRdb's version includes in-frame clones alone and lacks a portion of them. Of over 200,000 clones in the sample, roughly 90% were seen once. The sequenced sample consisted of peripheral blood. The receptors originated from a woman aged 55-69 years with acute or convalescent COVID-19.

The rearrangement joins TRBV2 to TRBJ1-5; the match to TRBD1 covers 8 bases. The V segment lost 5 bases and the J segment 3 bases; nucleotides outside the gene matches: 12. This CDR3 region has 17 residues. CDR1 is SNHLY and CDR2 is FYNNEI in the germline V gene. CDR3: CASSPRDRPPNNQPQHF. Here the CDR3 DNA reads TGTGCCAGCAGTCCCCGGGACAGGCCTCCTAACAATCAGCCCCAGCATTTT.

V usage is TRBV6-1 and J usage is TRBJ1-5; 8 positions agree with TRBD1. Germline-derived CDR1 and CDR2 are MNHNS and SASEGT. The CDR3 spans 17 residues. J gave up 2 bases and V 2 bases, and 8 bases lay outside the gene matches. CDR3 DNA: TGTGCCAGCAGTGAACATTTGGGACAGGCCCGCAATCAGCCCCAGCATTTT. It is translated as CASSEHLGQARNQPQHF.

The chain uses TRBV10-1 and TRBJ1-5; D call uncertain. This CDR3 has 14 amino acids. Germline CDR1 WNHNN, CDR2 SYGVQD (reference sequence). V was cut by 6 bases and J by 1 base, with 10 bases left in between. CDR3 DNA sequence: TGCGCCAGCAGCGCCGGCGGGAGCAATCAGCCCCAGCATTTT. It yields the protein CASSAGGSNQPQHF.

This clone was seen more than once but under ten times. The chain carries TRBV7-6 and TRBJ2-2; maybe TRBD2 (6 bases). The V and J ends lost 5 bases and 2 bases respectively, with 15 bases between them. The CDR3 totals 16 residues. Germline values: CDR1 SGHVS, CDR2 FNYEAQ. The CDR3 sequence is CASSHKEGINTGELFF. The CDR3 bases are TGTGCCAGCAGCCATAAGGAGGGTATCAACACCGGGGAGCTGTTTTTT.

A single count supports this clone. The chain carries TRBV18 and TRBJ2-7; 9 nucleotides align to TRBD1. The CDR3 has 14 residues. Looked up from germline, CDR1 is KGHSH and CDR2 is LQKENI. V lost 6 bases to trimming and J lost 3 bases; unmatched junction nucleotides: 6. As DNA, the CDR3 is TGTGCCAGCTCCCCGCCGACAGGGGGCTACGAGCAGTACTTC. Translation gives CASSPPTGGYEQYF.

The rearrangement links TRBV5-8 to TRBJ2-5; 7 nucleotides line up with TRBD1. The CDR3 is 15 residues long. The germline V gene encodes CDR1 SGHTS and CDR2 YDEGEE. V was pared by 3 bases and J by 0 bases, with 5 bases of the junction left unmatched. CDR3 sequence: CASSSWTGNQETQYF. The CDR3 coding sequence is TGTGCCAGCAGCTCATGGACAGGCAACCAAGAGACCCAGTACTTC.

The chain couples TRBV9 to TRBJ2-3; 9 bases match TRBD2. The germline V gene has CDR1 SGDLS and CDR2 YYNGEE. This CDR3 has 16 residues. Unmatched junction bases numbered 3, after V lost 0 bases and J lost 1 base. CDR3 sequence reads: CASSVVSSGGTDTQYF. CDR3 DNA sequence: TGTGCCAGCAGCGTAGTATCTAGCGGGGGCACAGATACGCAGTATTTT.

The V call is TRBV15, the J call TRBJ2-1; 12 positions agree with TRBD2. The CDR3 is 18 amino acids. J was trimmed by 7 bases and V by 3 bases; bases with no gene match: 13. Germline V gives CDR1 LNHNV, CDR2 YYDKDF (reference sequence). The CDR3 region has the DNA TGTGCCACCAGCAGCTTTGGCCTAGCGGGAGGGCAAGGGAATGAGCAGTTCTTC. Translation gives CATSSFGLAGGQGNEQFF.

V and J are TRBV27 and TRBJ2-7; 8 nucleotides match TRBD2. This CDR3 spans 15 amino acids. The V segment lost 3 bases and the J segment 2 bases; nucleotides outside the gene matches: 6. Germline V gene sequence: CDR1 MNHEY, CDR2 SMNVEV (reference sequence). The CDR3 DNA follows: TGTGCCAGCAGTTTGTCCGGGAGGGTTACCTACGAGCAGTACTTC. Encoded protein: CASSLSGRVTYEQYF.

The CDR3 nucleotides are TGTGCCAGCAAGGCGGGGTTCTCCTACGAGCAGTACTTC. Encoded protein: CASKAGFSYEQYF. The V and J genes are TRBV2 and TRBJ2-7; D is possibly TRBD2 (6 bases). V lost 7 bases, J lost 0 bases, and 10 bases lay in between. This CDR3 region has 13 residues. CDR1 is SNHLY and CDR2 is FYNNEI in the germline V gene.

The chain links TRBV5-1 to TRBJ2-5, with D maybe TRBD1 (5 bases). The CDR3 is 15 amino acids. CDR1 SGHRS and CDR2 YFSETQ come from the germline V gene. V was clipped by 0 bases and J by 1 base, with 10 bases between them. For the CDR3, the DNA is TGCGCCAGCAGCTTGGCGCGGCAGGGCCAAGAGACCCAGTACTTC. Its protein product is CASSLARQGQETQYF. The complete variable domain, with remaining parts taken from reference TRBV5-1 and TRBJ2-5, reads KAGVTQTPRYLIKTRGQQVTLSCSPISGHRSVSWYQQTPGQGLQFLFEYFSETQRNKGNFPGRFSGRQFSNSRSEMNVSTLELGDSALYLCASSLARQGQETQYFGPGTRLLVL.

The chain recombines TRBV19 with TRBJ2-3; D might be TRBD1 (5 bases). V was clipped by 5 bases and J by 0 bases, with 12 bases between them. This CDR3 has 15 amino acids. CDR1 is LNHDA, CDR2 SQIVND, per germline (reference sequence). The CDR3 DNA follows: TGTGCCAGTAGTTCCGGCAGGGCTAGCACAGATACGCAGTATTTT. Protein: CASSSGRASTDTQYF.

The chain uses TRBV19 and TRBJ2-1; TRBD2 aligns across 11 bases. J lost 1 base, V lost 4 bases, and 0 bases had no gene match. The CDR3 length is 15 residues. CDR1 and CDR2 from the germline V gene are LNHDA and SQIVND (reference sequence). CDR3 region: CASSTSGRSYNEQFF. For the CDR3, the DNA is TGTGCCAGTAGTACTAGCGGGAGGTCCTACAATGAGCAGTTCTTC.

This clone has more than one count but fewer than ten. The chain uses TRBV28 and TRBJ1-5; the match to TRBD1 covers 9 bases. The germline gives CDR1 MDHEN, CDR2 SYDVKM. J lost 1 base, V lost 2 bases, and 3 bases had no gene match. The CDR3 covers 16 residues. In nucleotides, the CDR3 is TGTGCCAGCAGTTTAGCGGGACAGGGAAGCAATCAGCCCCAGCATTTT. Translation: CASSLAGQGSNQPQHF.

This chain links TRBV11-3 with TRBJ2-7; D ambiguous. The CDR3 loop spans 14 amino acids. CDR1 is SGHNT and CDR2 is YENEEA in the germline V gene. Deletions cut 3 bases from V and 2 bases from J, with 11 bases between. CDR3 DNA sequence: TGTGCCAGCAGCTTGGGCTCTACCACCTACGAGCAGTACTTC. Translating gives CASSLGSTTYEQYF.

The chain couples TRBV3-1 (or the pseudogene TRBV3-2) to TRBJ2-6; possibly TRBD2 for D (5 bases). Trimming pared 4 bases from V and 4 bases from J, leaving 11 bases between. Germline values: CDR1 LGHDT, CDR2 YNNKEL (reference sequence). This CDR3 comprises 15 residues. As DNA, the CDR3 is TGTGCCAGCAGCCCCGTAGGGAGAGGGGCCAACGTCCTGACTTTC. This gives the protein CASSPVGRGANVLTF.

For the CDR3, the DNA is TGCGCCAGCAGCCAAAGGCGGGGGGGCCTACCATATAGCGATGAGCAGTTCTTC. Amino acids: CASSQRRGGLPYSDEQFF. This chain connects TRBV4-1 to TRBJ2-1, with TRBD2 identical over 9 bases. This CDR3 has 18 amino acids. Germline loops: CDR1 MGHRA, CDR2 YSYEKL. With V trimmed by 2 bases and J by 8 bases, 16 bases remained unmatched.

The J gene is TRBJ2-3, the V gene TRBV11-2, with D uncertain. Germline V gene sequence: CDR1 SGHAT, CDR2 FQNNGV. The CDR3 extends over 12 amino acids. Trimming removed 7 bases at V and 7 bases at J, with 12 bases between. CDR3 amino acids: CASTLVTHTQYF. CDR3 DNA: TGTGCCAGCACCCTAGTGACCCATACGCAGTATTTT.

The CDR3 reads CASSYSGQKYNEQFF. DNA for the CDR3: TGTGCCAGCAGTTACTCGGGGCAGAAATACAATGAGCAGTTCTTC. The chain joins TRBV6-6 to TRBJ2-1, with a weak D call TRBD1 (5 bases). Germline V lookup: CDR1 MNHNY, CDR2 SVGAGI (reference sequence). Trimming left V 0 bases short and J 4 bases short, with 10 bases between. This CDR3 region has 15 residues.

The chain recombines TRBV10-1 with TRBJ1-6, with TRBD1 as a possible D gene (6 bases). Germline CDR1 WNHNN, CDR2 SYGVQD (reference sequence). V dropped 6 bases and J dropped 7 bases, with 7 bases sitting between them. The CDR3 covers 12 residues. Here the CDR3 DNA reads TGCGCCAGCAGCGGACAGAATTCACCCCTCCACTTT. Translating it yields CASSGQNSPLHF.

This clone was recorded a few times. This rearrangement joins TRBV18 to TRBJ1-2; the D is unclear. Per germline, CDR1 KGHSH and CDR2 LQKENI. V was shortened by 6 bases and J by 6 bases, with 17 bases between the two germline ends. The CDR3 covers 14 residues. This chain's CDR3 is CASSPRQSGDGYTF. CDR3 nucleotide sequence: TGTGCCAGCTCGCCGAGGCAGTCGGGAGATGGCTACACCTTC.

The gene calls are TRBV20-1 and TRBJ2-5; unclear D gene. V was shortened by 5 bases and J by 5 bases, with 6 bases between the two germline ends. The CDR3 contains 10 residues. CDR1 is DFQATT and CDR2 is SNEGSKA in the germline V gene (reference sequence). CDR3: CSAAQETQYF. The CDR3 bases are TGCAGTGCTGCCCAGGAGACCCAGTACTTC.

This sequence joins TRBV5-4 and TRBJ2-5, with 13 bases lining up with TRBD2. Germline-derived CDR1 and CDR2 are SGHNT and YYREEE (reference sequence). This CDR3 spans 17 amino acids. V shed 4 bases and J 6 bases; nucleotides not matched to a gene: 12. As DNA, the CDR3 is TGTGCCAGCAGCAAGACTAGCGGGGGGTCGGTGGGTAAGACCCAGTACTTC. This gives the protein CASSKTSGGSVGKTQYF. The whole variable domain, remainder taken from reference TRBV5-4 and TRBJ2-5, is ETGVTQSPTHLIKTRGQQVTLRCSSQSGHNTVSWYQQALGQGPQFIFQYYREEENGRGNFPPRFSGLQFPNYSSELNVNALELDDSALYLCASSKTSGGSVGKTQYFGPGTRLLVL.

The chain employs TRBV21-1 and TRBJ2-7; TRBD1, the D gene given by the table, was not confirmed from the DNA. TRBV21-1 counts as a pseudogene. CDR3 length: 15 residues. DNA for the CDR3: TGTGCCAGCAGCAAAAAAGAGACAGGATCCTACGAGCAGTACTTC. Protein sequence: CASSKKETGSYEQYF.

The rearrangement uses TRBV10-3 and TRBJ2-1; 9 nucleotides match TRBD2. Per the germline V gene, CDR1 is ENHRY and CDR2 is SYGVKD. Trimming at V came to 4 bases and at J to 2 bases, leaving 3 bases not matched to a gene. The CDR3 sequence is 15 residues long. As DNA, the CDR3 is TGTGCCATCAGTGTAATAGCGGGAGCCTACAATGAGCAGTTCTTC. This sequence encodes CAISVIAGAYNEQFF.

The chain joins TRBV5-1 to TRBJ2-5; D might be TRBD1 (6 bases). Germline assignment: CDR1 SGHRS and CDR2 YFSETQ. The CDR3 extends over 15 amino acids. The V gene lost 0 bases and the J gene lost 3 bases, with 12 bases spanning the gap. DNA of the CDR3: TGCGCCAGCAGCTTGGTAGGGAACAGGGAAGAGACCCAGTACTTC. This codes for CASSLVGNREETQYF.